This T cell receptor (beta chain) is from a study of identical twins. Study-wide results and caveats: Invariant MAIT and iNKT cells are populations that could partly confound zero-insertion analyses. Models, which agreed with sharing between unrelated individuals, nonetheless underestimated the out-of-frame TCR alpha sharing seen in monozygotic twins. Memory repertoires lacked the insertion deficit that abundant cord blood beta clonotypes showed.

Concerning this clonotype: The antigen is not known.

The authors used template switching to add a universal primer site and gave cDNA unique molecular identifiers. MiXCR, applied by TCRdb to the 5' RACE reads, yields one record per CDR3 protein. The table includes 1.5 million to 2 million distinct CDR3 sequences, around a third detected once. V shed 1 base and J 11 bases; nucleotides not matched to a gene: 9. Germline-derived CDR1 and CDR2 are SGHTA and FQGNSA. This CDR3 has 15 residues. The chain links TRBV7-2 to TRBJ2-5, with 11 bases matching TRBD2. Source material: cord blood. The clonotype originates from a newborn girl in good health. In DNA, the CDR3 is TGTGCCAGCAGCTTAGTAGCGGGAGGGGGTGGTGAGCAGTACTTC. Translated: CASSLVAGGGGEQYF.